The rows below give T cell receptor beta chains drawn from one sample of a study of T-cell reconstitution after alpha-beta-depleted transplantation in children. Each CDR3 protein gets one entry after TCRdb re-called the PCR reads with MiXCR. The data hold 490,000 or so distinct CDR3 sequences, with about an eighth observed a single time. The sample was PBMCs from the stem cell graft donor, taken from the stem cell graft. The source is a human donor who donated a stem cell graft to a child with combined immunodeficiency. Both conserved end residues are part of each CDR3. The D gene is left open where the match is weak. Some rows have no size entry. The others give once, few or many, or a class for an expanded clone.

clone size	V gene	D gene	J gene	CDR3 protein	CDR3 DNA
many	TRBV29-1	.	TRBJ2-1	CSVEKGSSYNEQFF	TGCAGCGTTGAAAAGGGAAGCTCCTACAATGAGCAGTTCTTC
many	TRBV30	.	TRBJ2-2	CAWRKGVNTGELFF	TGTGCCTGGAGAAAGGGAGTGAACACCGGGGAGCTGTTTTTT
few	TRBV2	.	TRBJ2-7	CASSESGEQYF	TGTGCCAGCAGTGAGTCCGGCGAGCAGTACTTC
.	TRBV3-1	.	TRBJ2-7	CASSQTGYELYF	TGTGCCAGCAGCCAAACAGGCTACGAGCTGTACTTC
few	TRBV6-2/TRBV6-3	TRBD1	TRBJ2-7	CASSRGQFSYEQYF	TGTGCCAGCAGCAGGGGACAGTTCTCCTACGAGCAGTACTTC
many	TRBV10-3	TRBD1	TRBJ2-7	CAISESGQGVWRYF	TGTGCCATCAGTGAGTCGGGACAGGGGGTCTGGCGGTACTTC
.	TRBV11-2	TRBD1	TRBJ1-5	CASSPNRGQVNQPQHF	TGTGCCAGCAGCCCGAACCGGGGACAGGTCAATCAGCCCCAGCATTTT
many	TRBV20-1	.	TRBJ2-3	CSATAPTGLGTDTQYF	TGCAGTGCTACGGCACCGACAGGACTGGGCACAGATACGCAGTATTTT
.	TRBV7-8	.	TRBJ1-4	CASSHPTGQSNEKLFF	TGTGCCAGCAGCCATCCGACAGGCCAATCTAATGAAAAACTGTTTTTT
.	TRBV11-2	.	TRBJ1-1	CASTDQGSTEAFF	TGTGCCAGCACCGATCAGGGGAGCACTGAAGCTTTCTTT
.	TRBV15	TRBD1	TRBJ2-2	CATSTFDTGAVAGELFF	TGTGCCACCAGCACCTTCGATACAGGGGCCGTCGCCGGGGAGCTGTTTTTT
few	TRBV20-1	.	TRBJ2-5	CSARELDQETQYF	TGCAGTGCTAGAGAGCTAGACCAAGAGACCCAGTACTTC
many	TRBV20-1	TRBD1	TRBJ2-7	CSATGTGYEQYF	TGCAGTGCTACCGGGACAGGCTACGAGCAGTACTTC
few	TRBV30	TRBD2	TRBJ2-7	CAWTAGGEQYF	TGTGCCTGGACGGCGGGGGGTGAGCAGTACTTC
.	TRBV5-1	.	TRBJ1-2	CASSLIPGAKGYTF	TGCGCCAGCAGCTTGATTCCGGGGGCGAAAGGCTACACCTTC
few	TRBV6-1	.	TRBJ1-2	CASSLRGTSYGYTF	TGTGCCAGCAGTCTTCGGGGCACTAGTTATGGCTACACCTTC
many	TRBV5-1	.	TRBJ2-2	CASSMATPPRELFF	TGCGCCAGCAGCATGGCGACACCCCCCCGGGAGCTGTTTTTT
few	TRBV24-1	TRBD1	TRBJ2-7	CATSEGTVSYEQYF	TGTGCCACCAGTGAGGGGACAGTTTCCTACGAGCAGTACTTC
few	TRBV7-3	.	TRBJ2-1	CASSSGTINEQFF	TGTGCCAGCAGCTCCGGGACCATCAATGAGCAGTTCTTC
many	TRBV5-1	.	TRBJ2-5	CASSFSRDRQETQYF	TGCGCCAGCAGCTTTTCCCGGGACCGACAAGAGACCCAGTACTTC
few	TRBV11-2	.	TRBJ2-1	CASSLVNVGAMGYNEQFF	TGTGCCAGCAGCTTAGTGAATGTTGGGGCGATGGGGTACAATGAGCAGTTCTTC
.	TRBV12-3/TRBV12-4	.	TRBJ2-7	CASSSPNYEQYF	TGTGCCAGCAGTTCCCCGAACTACGAGCAGTACTTC
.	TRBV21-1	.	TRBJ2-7	CASSKLTGTESYEQYF	TGTGCCAGCAGCAAGCTCACCGGGACAGAGTCCTACGAGCAGTACTTC
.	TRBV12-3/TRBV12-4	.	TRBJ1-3	CASSPSFSRNTIYF	TGTGCCAGCAGTCCTTCCTTCAGTCGAAACACCATATATTTT
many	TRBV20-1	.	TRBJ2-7	CSARWGLAFSEQYF	TGCAGTGCTAGATGGGGTCTAGCGTTCTCCGAGCAGTACTTC
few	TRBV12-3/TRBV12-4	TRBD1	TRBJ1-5	CASSLAGQSNQPQHF	TGTGCCAGCAGTTTGGCGGGACAGTCCAATCAGCCCCAGCATTTT
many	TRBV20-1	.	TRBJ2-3	CSARVGVTDTQYF	TGCAGTGCTAGAGTCGGGGTCACAGATACGCAGTATTTT
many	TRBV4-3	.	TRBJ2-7	CASSQERGSAGAYEQYF	TGCGCCAGCAGCCAAGAAAGGGGGTCGGCAGGGGCCTACGAGCAGTACTTC
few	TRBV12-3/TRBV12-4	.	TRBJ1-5	CASRITGSQPQHF	TGTGCCAGCAGAATAACAGGGTCCCAGCCCCAGCATTTT
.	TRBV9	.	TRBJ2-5	CASSVQLGIEETQYF	TGTGCCAGCAGCGTACAGTTGGGGATAGAAGAGACCCAGTACTTC
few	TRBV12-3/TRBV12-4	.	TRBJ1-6	CASSLDFNSPLHF	TGTGCCAGCAGTTTGGACTTCAATTCACCCCTCCACTTT
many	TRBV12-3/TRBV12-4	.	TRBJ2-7	CASSLSDREYEQYF	TGTGCCAGCAGTTTATCGGACAGAGAATACGAGCAGTACTTC
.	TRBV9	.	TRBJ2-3	CASTSDPAATDTQYF	TGTGCCAGCACCTCGGATCCAGCGGCCACAGATACGCAGTATTTT
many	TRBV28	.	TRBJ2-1	CASSTLGDPRFF	TGTGCCAGCAGTACCCTCGGCGATCCCCGGTTCTTC
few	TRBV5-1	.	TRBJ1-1	CASSLTQGPTEAFF	TGCGCCAGCAGCTTGACTCAGGGGCCCACTGAAGCTTTCTTT
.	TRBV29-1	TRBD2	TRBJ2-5	CSVEDRLAGEKQETQYF	TGCAGCGTTGAAGATCGGCTAGCGGGAGAGAAGCAAGAGACCCAGTACTTC
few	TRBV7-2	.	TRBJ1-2	CASSLVTSLYGYTF	TGTGCCAGCAGCTTAGTCACAAGTCTCTATGGCTACACCTTC
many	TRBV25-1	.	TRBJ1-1	CASSGFRGVEAFF	TGTGCCAGTTCCGGGTTTCGGGGGGTGGAAGCTTTCTTT
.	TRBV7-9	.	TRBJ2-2	CASSEPPGRGTGELFF	TGTGCCAGCAGCGAACCCCCGGGGCGAGGGACCGGGGAGCTGTTTTTT
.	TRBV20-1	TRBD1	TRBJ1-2	CTAAPFDRVYGYTF	TGCACCGCAGCTCCCTTTGACAGGGTATATGGCTACACCTTC
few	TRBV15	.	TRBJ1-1	CATSTVLDKIEAFF	TGTGCCACCAGCACCGTCCTGGACAAGATAGAAGCTTTCTTT
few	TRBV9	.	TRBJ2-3	CASSYRESPSTDTQYF	TGTGCCAGCAGCTACCGAGAGAGCCCTAGCACAGATACGCAGTATTTT
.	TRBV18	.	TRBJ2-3	CASSPPNRGDTDTQYF	TGTGCCAGCTCACCACCAAATAGGGGGGACACAGATACGCAGTATTTT
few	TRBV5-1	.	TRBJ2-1	CASSPIRGNNEQFF	TGCGCCAGCAGCCCGATCCGTGGAAACAATGAGCAGTTCTTC
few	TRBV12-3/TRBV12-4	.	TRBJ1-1	CASSLVLNTEAFF	TGTGCCAGCAGTTTGGTGTTGAACACTGAAGCTTTCTTT
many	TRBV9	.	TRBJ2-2	CASSASPGELFF	TGTGCCAGCAGCGCATCCCCCGGGGAGCTGTTTTTT
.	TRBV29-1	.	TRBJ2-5	CSVVPTRSQETQYF	TGCAGCGTAGTCCCGACTAGGAGCCAAGAGACCCAGTACTTC
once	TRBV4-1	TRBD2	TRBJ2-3	CASSQVVAGDSTDTRYF	TGCGCCAGCAGCCAAGTCGTAGCGGGAGATAGCACAGATACGCGGTATTTT
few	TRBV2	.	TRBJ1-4	CASSGQGKATNEKLFF	TGTGCCAGCAGTGGCCAGGGGAAAGCAACTAATGAAAAACTGTTTTTT